The rows below give T cell receptor beta chains drawn from one sample of a study of somatic mutations in cytotoxic T cells in rheumatoid arthritis. This table comes from immunoSEQ multiplex PCR, and its TCRdb copy is limited to in-frame clones, with some not included. The table has 15,000 to 20,000 clones, 70% to 85% seen once. Sequencing was done on a sample of CD8+ T cells sorted from blood. The receptors come from a man between 60 and 75 years old in good health. The CDR3 runs from the conserved cysteine through the conserved F or W. A D gene is named only where the DNA matches it firmly. Rows may omit the clone size; those that give it use once, few, many or a size class.

D	size	V	J	DNA	CDR3
NA	few	TRBV27	TRBJ2-7	TGTGCCAGCAGTTTAAACGGGAACCACGAGCAGTACTTC	CASSLNGNHEQYF
NA	few	TRBV7-2	TRBJ1-5	TGTGCCAGCAGCTTACAGACAGCCTGGGGTCAGCCCCAGCATTTT	CASSLQTAWGQPQHF
NA	NA	TRBV27	TRBJ2-7	TGTGCCAGCAGTTTATACCCCCCAGGGTCAAGCTACGAGCAGTACTTC	CASSLYPPGSSYEQYF
NA	NA	TRBV11-2	TRBJ2-3	TGTGCCAGCAGCTTTGGGCGGGGCCCAGATACGCAGTATTTT	CASSFGRGPDTQYF
NA	NA	TRBV2	TRBJ2-7	TGTGCCAGCAGTGAAGTGGCAGTTGAGGAGTACTTC	CASSEVAVEEYF
NA	once	TRBV6-5	TRBJ2-2	TGTGCCAGCAGTTCCAGGGTGACCGGGGAGCTGTTTTTT	CASSSRVTGELFF
TRBD1	NA	TRBV15	TRBJ1-2	TGTGCCACCAGCAGACGATCGACAGGGATTGGCTACACCTTC	CATSRRSTGIGYTF
TRBD2	NA	TRBV10-3	TRBJ2-1	TGTGCCATCGACGGCGGGGGGGCCTACAATGAGCAGTTCTTC	CAIDGGGAYNEQFF
TRBD1	NA	TRBV19	TRBJ2-5	TGTGCCAGTAGTATAGATCCCCAGGGGGTGGACCAAGAGACCCAGTACTTC	CASSIDPQGVDQETQYF
TRBD2	NA	TRBV5-1	TRBJ2-2	TGCGCCAGCAGCTTCAGGGGCAGCGGGGGGCACACCGGGGAGCTGTTTTTT	CASSFRGSGGHTGELFF
TRBD2	NA	TRBV27	TRBJ2-5	TGTGCCAGCAGTTTAGTACGGGGGGGCTGGGAGACCCAGTACTTC	CASSLVRGGWETQYF
NA	NA	TRBV27	TRBJ1-2	TGTGCCAGCAGTTTATCCCAGGGCTTGGGCTACACCTTC	CASSLSQGLGYTF
NA	NA	TRBV5-5	TRBJ1-5	TGTGCCAGCAGCTTGTCTGCTTACGAGAATAGCAATCAGCCCCAGCATTTT	CASSLSAYENSNQPQHF
NA	NA	TRBV29-1	TRBJ2-7	TGCAGCGTTGAAGATGGACAGTCGGGTAGTTCCTACGAGCAGTACTTC	CSVEDGQSGSSYEQYF
TRBD1	few	TRBV2	TRBJ2-7	TGTGCCAGCAGTGTTTTCCGGGACAGGGTTTCCTACGAGCAGTACTTC	CASSVFRDRVSYEQYF
TRBD1	NA	TRBV10-3	TRBJ1-5	TGTGCCATCAGTGAAGGACAGGGTAGCCAGCCCCAGCATTTT	CAISEGQGSQPQHF
NA	NA	TRBV6-1	TRBJ2-7	TGTGCCAGCAGTGTTACAGCTTACGAGCAGTACTTC	CASSVTAYEQYF
TRBD2	once	TRBV2	TRBJ2-7	TGTGCCAGCAGTGAAGCGCTCCCGAAGGTAGAACTAGCGGGAGTCGAGCAGTACTTC	CASSEALPKVELAGVEQYF
NA	NA	TRBV7-9	TRBJ1-5	TGTGCCAGCAGCTTAGTAGTGGGAGGGATCAATCAGCCCCAGCATTTT	CASSLVVGGINQPQHF
TRBD2	NA	TRBV7-7	TRBJ2-5	TGTGCCAGCAGCCCCGGACTAGCCGATCGGGAGACCCAGTACTTC	CASSPGLADRETQYF
NA	NA	TRBV21-1	TRBJ1-5	TGTGCCAGCAGCAACAATAGCAATCAGCCCCAGCATTTT	CASSNNSNQPQHF
TRBD2	NA	TRBV11-2	TRBJ2-7	TGTGCCAGCAGCCCAACCGGGACTAGGCCCTACGAGCAGTACTTC	CASSPTGTRPYEQYF
NA	NA	TRBV7-6	TRBJ2-3	TGTGCCAGCAGCTTAGGGGGGCCCCCCACAGATACGCAGTATTTT	CASSLGGPPTDTQYF
TRBD1	NA	TRBV27	TRBJ2-7	TGTGCCAGCAGTTCCGGGACAGGGTTTTACGAGCAGTACTTC	CASSSGTGFYEQYF
NA	medium-sized	TRBV4-3	TRBJ2-7	TGCGCCAGCAGCCAAGGTCGGGGGGCCTCCTACGAGCAGTACTTC	CASSQGRGASYEQYF
NA	NA	TRBV7-6	TRBJ1-5	TGTGCCAGCAGCTTATGGGGGGATAGCAATCAGCCCCAGCATTTT	CASSLWGDSNQPQHF
NA	NA	TRBV9	TRBJ2-1	TGTGCCAGCAGCGTAGCGGGAGAGCAGTTCTTC	CASSVAGEQFF
TRBD2	once	TRBV6-1	TRBJ2-1	TGTGCCAGCAGTCTTTCTAGCGGGTTGGGGGAGCAGTTCTTC	CASSLSSGLGEQFF
TRBD2	NA	TRBV7-6	TRBJ2-2	TGTGCCAGCAGCTGGCCCGGGACTAGCGGAAACACCGGGGAGCTGTTTTTT	CASSWPGTSGNTGELFF
TRBD2	NA	TRBV29-1	TRBJ2-5	TGCAGCGTTGAAGATCTTCGGCTAGCGGGCCAAGAGACCCAGTACTTC	CSVEDLRLAGQETQYF
NA	NA	TRBV28	TRBJ2-7	TGTGCCAGCAGTTCACCCGGGGGTAGGGCCTACGAGCAGTACTTC	CASSSPGGRAYEQYF
TRBD1	NA	TRBV4-1	TRBJ2-1	TGCGCCAGCAGGGACCGTATTGCAGGGGGCTCGAATGAGCAGTTCTTC	CASRDRIAGGSNEQFF
TRBD1	NA	TRBV25-1	TRBJ1-2	TGTGCCAGCAGCGACCCCGCGACAGGGCGTAACTATGGCTACACCTTC	CASSDPATGRNYGYTF
TRBD1	NA	TRBV9	TRBJ2-5	TGTGCCAGCAGCGCCTCCCCTCCGGGACAGACCAAAGAGACCCAGTACTTC	CASSASPPGQTKETQYF
TRBD2	NA	TRBV11-1	TRBJ2-3	TGTGCCAGCAGCCCGTGGACTAGCGGGGTTTCAGATACGCAGTATTTT	CASSPWTSGVSDTQYF
TRBD1	NA	TRBV5-6	TRBJ1-3	TGTGCCAGCAGCAGACGAACAGGGGGCTCTGGAAACACCATATATTTT	CASSRRTGGSGNTIYF
NA	NA	TRBV13	TRBJ1-3	TGTGCCAGCAGTCCTCAGGGAAGTGGAAACACCATATATTTT	CASSPQGSGNTIYF